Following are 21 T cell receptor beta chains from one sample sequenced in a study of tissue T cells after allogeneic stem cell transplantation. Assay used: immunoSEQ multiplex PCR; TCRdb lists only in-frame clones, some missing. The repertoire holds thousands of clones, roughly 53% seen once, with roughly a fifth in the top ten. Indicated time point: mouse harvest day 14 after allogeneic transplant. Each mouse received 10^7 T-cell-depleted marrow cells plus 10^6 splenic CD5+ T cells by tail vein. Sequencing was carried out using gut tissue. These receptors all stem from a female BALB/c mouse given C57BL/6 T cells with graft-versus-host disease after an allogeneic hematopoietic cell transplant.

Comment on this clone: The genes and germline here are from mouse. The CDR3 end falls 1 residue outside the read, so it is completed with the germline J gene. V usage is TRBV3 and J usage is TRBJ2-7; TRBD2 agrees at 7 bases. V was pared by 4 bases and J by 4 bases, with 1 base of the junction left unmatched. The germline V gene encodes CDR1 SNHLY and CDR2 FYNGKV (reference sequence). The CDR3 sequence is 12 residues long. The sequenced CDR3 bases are TGTGCCAGCAGCTCACTGGGGTATGAACAGTAC. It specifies CASSSLGYEQY. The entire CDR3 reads CASSSLGYEQYF.

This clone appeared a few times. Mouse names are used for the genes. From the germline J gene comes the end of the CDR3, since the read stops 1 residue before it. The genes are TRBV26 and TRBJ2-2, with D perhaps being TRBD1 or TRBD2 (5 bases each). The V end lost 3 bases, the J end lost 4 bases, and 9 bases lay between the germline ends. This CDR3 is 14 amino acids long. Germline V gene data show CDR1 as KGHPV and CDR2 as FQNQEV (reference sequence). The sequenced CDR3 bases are TGTGCCAGCAGTCTAGGGGCGGCCACCGGGCAGCTCTAC. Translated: CASSLGAATGQLY. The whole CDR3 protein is CASSLGAATGQLYF.

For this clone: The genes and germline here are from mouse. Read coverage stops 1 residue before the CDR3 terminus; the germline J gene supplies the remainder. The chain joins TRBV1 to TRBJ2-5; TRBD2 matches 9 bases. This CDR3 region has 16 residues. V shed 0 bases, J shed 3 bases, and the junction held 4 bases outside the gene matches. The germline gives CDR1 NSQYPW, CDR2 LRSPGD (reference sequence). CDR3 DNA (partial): TGCACCTGCAGTGCAGAAAAACTGGGGGGTCAAGACACCCAGTAC. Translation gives CTCSAEKLGGQDTQY. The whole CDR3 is CTCSAEKLGGQDTQYF. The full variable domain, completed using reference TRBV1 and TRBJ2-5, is VTLLEQNPRWRLVPRGQAVNLRCILKNSQYPWMSWYQQDLQKQLQWLFTLRSPGDKEVKSLPGADYLATRVTDTELRLQVANMSQGRTLYCTCSAEKLGGQDTQYFGPGTRLLVL.

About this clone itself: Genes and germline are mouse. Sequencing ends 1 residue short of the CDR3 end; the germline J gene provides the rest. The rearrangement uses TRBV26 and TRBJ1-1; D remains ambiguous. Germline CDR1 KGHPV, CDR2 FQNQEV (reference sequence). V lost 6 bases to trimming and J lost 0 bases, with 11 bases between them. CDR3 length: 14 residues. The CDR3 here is CASSLTPANTEVFF. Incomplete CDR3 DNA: TGTGCCAGCAGCCTAACTCCTGCAAACACAGAAGTCTTC.

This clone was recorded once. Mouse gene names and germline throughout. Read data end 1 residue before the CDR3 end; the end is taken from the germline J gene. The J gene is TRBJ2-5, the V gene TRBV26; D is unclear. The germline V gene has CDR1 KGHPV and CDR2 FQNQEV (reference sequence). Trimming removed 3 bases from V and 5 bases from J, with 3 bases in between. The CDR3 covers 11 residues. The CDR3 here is CASSLRDTQYF. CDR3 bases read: TGTGCCAGCAGTCTCAGAGACACCCAGTAC.

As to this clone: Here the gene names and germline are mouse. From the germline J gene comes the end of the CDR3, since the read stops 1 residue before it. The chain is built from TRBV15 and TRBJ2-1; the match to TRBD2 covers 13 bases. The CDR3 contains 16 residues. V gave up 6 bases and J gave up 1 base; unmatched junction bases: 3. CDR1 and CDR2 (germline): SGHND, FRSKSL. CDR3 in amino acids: CASSRDWGGNYAEQFF. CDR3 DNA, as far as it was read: TGTGCCAGCAGCCGGGACTGGGGGGGGAACTATGCTGAGCAGTTC.

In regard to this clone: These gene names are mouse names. CDR3: CASSQGTVSYNSPLYF. The sequenced part of the CDR3 DNA is TGTGCCAGCAGCCAAGGGACAGTTTCCTATAATTCGCCCCTCTAC. The chain joins TRBV5 to TRBJ1-6; D is perhaps TRBD1 (6 bases). The read ends 1 residue shy of where the CDR3 ends; the end is completed using the germline J gene. Being an ORF, TRBJ1-6 has a function that is uncertain. V was clipped by 1 base and J by 0 bases, with 7 bases between them. This CDR3 contains 16 residues. The V gene's germline CDR1 is LGHNA and CDR2 YNLKQL (reference sequence).

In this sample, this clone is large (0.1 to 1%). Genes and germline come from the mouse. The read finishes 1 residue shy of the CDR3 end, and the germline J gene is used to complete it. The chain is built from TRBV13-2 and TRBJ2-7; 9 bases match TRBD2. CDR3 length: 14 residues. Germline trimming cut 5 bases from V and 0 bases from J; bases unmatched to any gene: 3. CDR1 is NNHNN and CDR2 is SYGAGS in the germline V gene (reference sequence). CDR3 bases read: TGTGCCAGCGGGGACTGGGGACGCTCCTATGAACAGTAC. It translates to CASGDWGRSYEQY. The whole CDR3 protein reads CASGDWGRSYEQYF.

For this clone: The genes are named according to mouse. CDR3 sequence reads: CASSSWGGYAEQFF. The sequenced CDR3 bases are TGTGCAAGCAGCTCCTGGGGGGGCTATGCTGAGCAGTTC. The chain uses TRBV16 and TRBJ2-1, with 9 nucleotides matching TRBD2. The CDR3 end is not reached by the read, which stops 1 residue before it; the germline J gene fills it in. The CDR3 totals 14 residues. From germline, CDR1 is SGHSA and CDR2 FRNQAP. Trimming at V came to 4 bases and at J to 3 bases, leaving 1 base not matched to a gene.

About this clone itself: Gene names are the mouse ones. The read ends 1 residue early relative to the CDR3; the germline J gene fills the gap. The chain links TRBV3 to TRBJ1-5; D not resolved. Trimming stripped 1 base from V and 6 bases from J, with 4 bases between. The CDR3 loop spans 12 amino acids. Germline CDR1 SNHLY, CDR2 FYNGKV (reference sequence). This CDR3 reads CASSLVGQAPLF. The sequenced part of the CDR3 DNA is TGTGCCAGCAGCTTAGTAGGCCAGGCTCCGCTT.

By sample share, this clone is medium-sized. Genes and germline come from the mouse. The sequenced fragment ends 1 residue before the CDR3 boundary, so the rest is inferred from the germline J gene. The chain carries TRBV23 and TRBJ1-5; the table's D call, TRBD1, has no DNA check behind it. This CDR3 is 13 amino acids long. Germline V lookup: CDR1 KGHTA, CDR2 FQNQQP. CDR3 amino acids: CSSPQGNNQAPLF. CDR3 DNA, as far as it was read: TGCTCCAGCCCACAGGGTAACAACCAGGCTCCGCTT.

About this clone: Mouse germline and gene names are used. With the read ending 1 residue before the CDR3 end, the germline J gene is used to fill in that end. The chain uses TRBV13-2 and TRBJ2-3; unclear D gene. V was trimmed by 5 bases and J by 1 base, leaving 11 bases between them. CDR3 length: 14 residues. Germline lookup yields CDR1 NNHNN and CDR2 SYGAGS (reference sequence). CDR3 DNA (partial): TGTGCCAGCGGGGCGGGCCGGGGTGCAGAAACGCTGTAT. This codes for CASGAGRGAETLY. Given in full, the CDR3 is CASGAGRGAETLYF.

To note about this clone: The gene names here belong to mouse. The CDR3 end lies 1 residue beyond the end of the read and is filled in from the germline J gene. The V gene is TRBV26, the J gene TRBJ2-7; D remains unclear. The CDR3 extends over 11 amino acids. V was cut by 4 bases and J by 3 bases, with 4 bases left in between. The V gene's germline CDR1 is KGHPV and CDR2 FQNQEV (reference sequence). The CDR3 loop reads CASSQSYEQYF. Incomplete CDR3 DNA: TGTGCCAGCAGTCAAAGCTATGAACAGTAC. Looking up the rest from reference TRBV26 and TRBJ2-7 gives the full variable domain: NSKVIQTPRYLVKGQGQKAKMRCIPEKGHPVVFWYQQNKNNEFKFLINFQNQEVLQQIDMTEKRFSAECPSNSPCSLEIQSSEAGDSALYLCASSQSYEQYFGPGTRLTVL.

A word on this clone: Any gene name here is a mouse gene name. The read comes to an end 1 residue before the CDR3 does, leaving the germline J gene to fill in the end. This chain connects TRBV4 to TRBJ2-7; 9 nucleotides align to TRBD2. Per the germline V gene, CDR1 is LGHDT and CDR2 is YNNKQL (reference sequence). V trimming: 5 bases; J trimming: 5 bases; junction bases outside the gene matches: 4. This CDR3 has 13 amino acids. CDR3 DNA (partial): TGTGCCAGCAGCCGGACTGGGGCCAATGAACAGTAC. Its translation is CASSRTGANEQY. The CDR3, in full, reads CASSRTGANEQYF.

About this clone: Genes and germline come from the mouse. The CDR3 sequence: CASTGTGKGSPLYF. The sequenced part of the CDR3 DNA is TGTGCTAGCACCGGGACAGGGAAGGGGTCGCCCCTCTAC. The V call is TRBV29, the J call TRBJ1-6, with 9 bases aligning to TRBD1. The read halts 1 residue ahead of the CDR3 end, with the missing end drawn from the germline J gene. TRBJ1-6 is an ORF; its function is uncertain. The germline gives CDR1 MSHET, CDR2 SYDVDS. The J segment lost 10 bases and the V segment lost 7 bases, leaving 8 bases of the junction unmatched. The CDR3 length is 14 residues.

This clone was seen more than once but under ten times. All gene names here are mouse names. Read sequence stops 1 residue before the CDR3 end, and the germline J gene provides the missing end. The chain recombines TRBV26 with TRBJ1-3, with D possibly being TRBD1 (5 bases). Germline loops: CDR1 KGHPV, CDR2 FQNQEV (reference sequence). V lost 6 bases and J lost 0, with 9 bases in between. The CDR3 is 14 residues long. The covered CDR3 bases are TGTGCCAGCAGGCCGACAGCTTCTGGAAATACGCTCTAT. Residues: CASRPTASGNTLY. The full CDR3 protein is CASRPTASGNTLYF.

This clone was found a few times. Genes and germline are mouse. The covered CDR3 bases are TGTGCCAGCAGCCAAGATCGGGGGGTATTTTCCAACGAAAGATTATTT. Translation: CASSQDRGVFSNERLF. The CDR3 as a whole reads CASSQDRGVFSNERLFF. V gene TRBV2 combines with J gene TRBJ1-4; possibly TRBD1 for D (5 bases). Read data end 1 residue before the CDR3 end; the end is taken from the germline J gene. V was shortened by 0 bases and J by 0 bases, with 11 bases between the two germline ends. CDR1 and CDR2 from the germline V gene are LGHNA and YSYQKL. The CDR3 consists of 17 residues.

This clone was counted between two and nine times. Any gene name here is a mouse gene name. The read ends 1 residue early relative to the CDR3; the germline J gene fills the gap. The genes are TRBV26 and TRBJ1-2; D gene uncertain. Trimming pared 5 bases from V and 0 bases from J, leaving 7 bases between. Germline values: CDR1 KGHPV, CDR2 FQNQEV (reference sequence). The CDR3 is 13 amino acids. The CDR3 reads CASSSTTNSDYTF. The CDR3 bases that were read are TGTGCCAGCAGTTCGACAACAAACTCCGACTACACC.

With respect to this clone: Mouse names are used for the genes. Incomplete CDR3 DNA: TGTGCCAGCGGTGATGTTAGGCAGGGCGGCAACGAAAGATTATTT. Its protein is CASGDVRQGGNERLF. The entire CDR3 sequence reads CASGDVRQGGNERLFF. This rearrangement joins TRBV13-2 to TRBJ1-4, with a tentative D call TRBD1 (5 bases). The read falls 1 residue short of the CDR3 end, and the missing part is taken from the germline J gene. The CDR3 runs to 16 residues. The ends were cut back, 0 bases at V and 4 bases at J, with 13 bases in the middle. Germline V gives CDR1 NNHNN, CDR2 SYGAGS (reference sequence).

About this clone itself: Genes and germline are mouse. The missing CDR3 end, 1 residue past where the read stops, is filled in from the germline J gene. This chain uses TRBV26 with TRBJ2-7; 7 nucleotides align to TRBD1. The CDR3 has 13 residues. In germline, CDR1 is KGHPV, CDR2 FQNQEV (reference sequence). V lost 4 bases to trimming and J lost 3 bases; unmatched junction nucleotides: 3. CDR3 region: CASSPGQIYEQYF. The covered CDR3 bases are TGTGCCAGCAGTCCGGGACAGATCTATGAACAGTAC. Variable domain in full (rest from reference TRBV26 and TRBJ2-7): NSKVIQTPRYLVKGQGQKAKMRCIPEKGHPVVFWYQQNKNNEFKFLINFQNQEVLQQIDMTEKRFSAECPSNSPCSLEIQSSEAGDSALYLCASSPGQIYEQYFGPGTRLTVL.

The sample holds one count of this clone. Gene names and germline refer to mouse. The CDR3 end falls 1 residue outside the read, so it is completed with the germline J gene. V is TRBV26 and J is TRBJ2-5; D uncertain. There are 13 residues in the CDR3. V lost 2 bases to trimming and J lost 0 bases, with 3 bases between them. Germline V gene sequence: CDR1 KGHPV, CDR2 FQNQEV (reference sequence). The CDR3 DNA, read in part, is TGTGCCAGCAGTCTGAACAACCAAGACACCCAGTAC. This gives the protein CASSLNNQDTQY. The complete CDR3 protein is CASSLNNQDTQYF.